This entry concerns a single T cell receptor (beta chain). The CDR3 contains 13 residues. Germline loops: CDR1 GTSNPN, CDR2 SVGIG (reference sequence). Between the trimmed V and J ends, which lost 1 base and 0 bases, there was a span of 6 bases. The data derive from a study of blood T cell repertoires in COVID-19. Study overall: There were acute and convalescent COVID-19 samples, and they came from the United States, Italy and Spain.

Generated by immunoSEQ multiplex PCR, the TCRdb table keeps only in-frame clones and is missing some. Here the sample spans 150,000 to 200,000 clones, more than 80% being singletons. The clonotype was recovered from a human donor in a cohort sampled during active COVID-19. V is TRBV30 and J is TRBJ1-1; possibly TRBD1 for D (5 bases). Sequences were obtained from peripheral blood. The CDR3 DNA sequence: TGTGCCTGGAGTGGACAGCTGAACACTGAAGCTTTCTTT. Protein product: CAWSGQLNTEAFF.